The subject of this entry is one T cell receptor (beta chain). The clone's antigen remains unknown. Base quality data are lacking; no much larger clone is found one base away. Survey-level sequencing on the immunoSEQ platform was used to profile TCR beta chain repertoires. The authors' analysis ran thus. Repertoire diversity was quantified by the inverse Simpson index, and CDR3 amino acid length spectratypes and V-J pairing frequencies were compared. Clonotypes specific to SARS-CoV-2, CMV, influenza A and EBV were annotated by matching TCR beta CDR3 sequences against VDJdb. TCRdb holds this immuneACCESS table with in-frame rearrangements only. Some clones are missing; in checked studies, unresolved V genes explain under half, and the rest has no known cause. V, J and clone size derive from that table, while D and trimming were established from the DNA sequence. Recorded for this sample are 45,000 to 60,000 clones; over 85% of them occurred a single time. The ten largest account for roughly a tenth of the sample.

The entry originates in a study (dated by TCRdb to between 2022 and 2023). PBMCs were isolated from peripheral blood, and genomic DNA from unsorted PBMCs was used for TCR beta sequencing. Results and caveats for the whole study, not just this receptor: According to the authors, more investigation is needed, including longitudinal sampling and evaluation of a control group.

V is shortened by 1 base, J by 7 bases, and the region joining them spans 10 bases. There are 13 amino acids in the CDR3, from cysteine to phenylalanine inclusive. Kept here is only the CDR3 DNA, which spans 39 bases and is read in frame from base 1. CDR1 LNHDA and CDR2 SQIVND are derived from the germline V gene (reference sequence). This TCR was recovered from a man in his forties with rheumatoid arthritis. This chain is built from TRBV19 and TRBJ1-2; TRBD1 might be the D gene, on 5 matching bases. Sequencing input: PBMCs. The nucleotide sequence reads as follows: TGTGCCAGTAGTATAGTGAGGGACTCTGGCTACACCTTC. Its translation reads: CASSIVRDSGYTF.